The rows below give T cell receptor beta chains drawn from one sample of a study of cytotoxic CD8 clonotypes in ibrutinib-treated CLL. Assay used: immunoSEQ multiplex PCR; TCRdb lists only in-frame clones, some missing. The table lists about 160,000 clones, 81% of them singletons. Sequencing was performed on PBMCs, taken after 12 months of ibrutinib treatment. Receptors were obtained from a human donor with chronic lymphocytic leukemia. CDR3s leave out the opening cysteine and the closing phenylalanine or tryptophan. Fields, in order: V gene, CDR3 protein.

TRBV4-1 ASSPGLGQIPQETQY
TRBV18 ASSPPTRDGYT
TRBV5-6 ASSRSGGAQGDQY
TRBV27 ASSLFYRSTNEKLF
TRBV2 ASRPTRGEQY
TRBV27 ASSLSGAWGGRVEQY
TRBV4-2 ASSQDRGRAISGANVLT
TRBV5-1 ASSLVGYEQY
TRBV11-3 ASTPGSYNEQF
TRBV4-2 ASSRLAGTNGYT
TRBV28 ASSFGAATEAF
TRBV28 ASSSRGPANEHPNYGYT
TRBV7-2 ASSLGIEQY
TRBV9 ASSVDQRDLQY
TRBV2 ASSATSGRYEQF
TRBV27 ASSLLRPSGNSYEQY
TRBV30 AWARPGGYT
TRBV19 ATRDTESFRSYEQY
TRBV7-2 ASSLAGLREQF
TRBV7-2 ASSLVADAGNTIY
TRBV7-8 ASSLAQSGAEAF
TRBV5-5 ASSLVAGDSYEQY
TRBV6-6 ASTRQGADGYT
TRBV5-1 ASSLQGQGTEAF
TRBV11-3 ASSSTWYGYT
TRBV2 ASSEQGNGNTIY
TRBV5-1 ASSLDREEAF
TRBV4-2 ASSHRTSGGAHEQY
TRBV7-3 ASSLLGGPYEQY
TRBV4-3 ASSRRQPNEAAHEKLF
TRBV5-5 ASSSTGTPNNEQF
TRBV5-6 ASSAGDEQF
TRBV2 ASNGRAGTEAF
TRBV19 ASSSASGTGTGTQY
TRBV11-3 ASSLGTDLSTDTQY
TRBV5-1 ASSRSGGPLADTQY
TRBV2 ASSSGSRFSQY
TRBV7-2 ASSSDRYNQPQH
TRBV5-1 ASRHDSTNTEAF
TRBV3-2 GGYEQF
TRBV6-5 ASSLGQLSYGYT
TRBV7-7 ASSQWTGGSYEQY
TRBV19 ASSIWGPNYSNQPQH
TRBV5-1 ASNPAGGAEQF
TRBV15 ATSTGTGPYNEQF
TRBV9 ASSGTQSFSAGNTIY
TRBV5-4 ASSLGLAGPAYNEQF
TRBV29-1 SVTTSGSADTQY
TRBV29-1 SVLGGTNNQPQH
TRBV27 ASSLNRNGGYQPQH
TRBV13 ASSLDRASNYGYT
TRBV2 ASSRDRGQF
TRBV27 ASSSRTSGGARETQY